The 32 T cell receptor beta chains below were found in one sample sequenced in a study of blood T cell repertoires in COVID-19. Measured with immunoSEQ multiplex PCR; TCRdb has only the in-frame clones, and not every one. The sample yields around 100,000 clones, 80% to 90% seen once. The specimen sequenced was peripheral blood. The receptors derive from a human donor in a cohort sampled during active COVID-19.

The chain recombines TRBV18 with TRBJ1-1; TRBD1 agrees at 8 bases. With 5 bases clipped from V and 4 bases from J, the junction kept 9 bases outside the gene matches. Germline assignment: CDR1 KGHSH and CDR2 LQKENI. CDR3 size: 15 residues. The CDR3 sequence: CASSIRTGPATEAFF. CDR3 nucleotides: TGTGCCAGCTCAATACGGACAGGGCCGGCCACTGAAGCTTTCTTT.

The chain links TRBV28 to TRBJ1-6, with unresolved D. Germline V gene sequence: CDR1 MDHEN, CDR2 SYDVKM. This CDR3 has 12 amino acids. V gave up 2 bases and J gave up 10 bases, with 6 bases separating them. CDR3: CASSLLESPLHF. The CDR3 coding sequence is TGTGCCAGCAGTTTACTCGAGTCACCCCTCCACTTT. Together with reference TRBV28 and TRBJ1-6, the CDR3 gives the full variable domain: DVKVTQSSRYLVKRTGEKVFLECVQDMDHENMFWYRQDPGLGLRLIYFSYDVKMKEKGDIPEGYSVSREKKERFSLILESASTNQTSMYLCASSLLESPLHFGNGTRLTVT.

This chain joins TRBV7-2 and TRBJ2-1, with no clear D. The germline V gene encodes CDR1 SGHTA and CDR2 FQGNSA. The CDR3 spans 13 residues. V was shortened by 0 bases and J by 12 bases, with 12 bases between the two germline ends. CDR3: CASSLAVSPGQFF. The CDR3 DNA follows: TGTGCCAGCAGCTTAGCGGTGTCTCCCGGGCAGTTCTTC.

The rearrangement links TRBV2 to TRBJ2-2, with D maybe TRBD1 (6 bases). V shed 6 bases and J shed 0 bases, with 11 bases lying between them. Germline V gene lookup returns CDR1 SNHLY and CDR2 FYNNEI. CDR3 length: 15 residues. The CDR3, as DNA: TGTGCCAGCAGGCTAGGGACAACGAACACCGGGGAGCTGTTTTTT. Its protein is CASRLGTTNTGELFF.

V is TRBV29-1 and J is TRBJ1-1, with D possibly being TRBD1 (5 bases). Germline CDR1 is SQVTM and CDR2 is ANQGSEA. Trimming pared 4 bases from V and 4 bases from J, leaving 16 bases between. This CDR3 is built from 14 residues. Here the CDR3 reads CSVGGNQGPTEAFF. CDR3 bases: TGCAGCGTTGGCGGGAACCAGGGACCCACTGAAGCTTTCTTT.

At least ten counts were recorded for this clone. V is TRBV18 and J is TRBJ1-5, with D possibly matching TRBD1 (6 bases). The CDR3 length is 13 residues. V dropped 6 bases and J dropped 5 bases, with 11 bases sitting between them. Germline values: CDR1 KGHSH, CDR2 LQKENI. CDR3 DNA sequence: TGTGCCAGCTCTGGACAGTTCGATCAGCCCCAGCATTTT. Residues: CASSGQFDQPQHF.

The rearrangement links TRBV5-1 to TRBJ2-2; 10 bases map to TRBD2. Losses at the gene ends were 0 bases for V and 4 bases for J; bases not matched to a gene: 9. Germline V lookup: CDR1 SGHRS, CDR2 YFSETQ. This CDR3 is built from 18 residues. For the CDR3, the DNA is TGCGCCAGCAGCTTGGAGGGTAGCGGGGGGCGACGCACCGGGGAGCTGTTTTTT. It specifies CASSLEGSGGRRTGELFF.

The genes are TRBV10-2 and TRBJ2-3; D perhaps matches TRBD1 (5 bases). Germline loops: CDR1 WSHSY, CDR2 SAAADI. V lost 2 bases to trimming and J lost 14 bases, with 17 bases between them. The CDR3 consists of 13 residues. The CDR3 region has the DNA TGCGCCAGCAGTGAGCCAAGGACATCTCCGGCGTATTTT. Translation: CASSEPRTSPAYF.

The rearrangement links TRBV19 to TRBJ1-2; D gene ambiguous. Trimming pared 5 bases from V and 5 bases from J, leaving 18 bases between. Germline-derived CDR1 and CDR2 are LNHDA and SQIVND (reference sequence). This CDR3 has 15 amino acids. The CDR3 protein is CASSAGNRAEYGYTF. In DNA form, the CDR3 reads TGTGCCAGTAGTGCGGGGAATAGGGCGGAGTATGGCTACACCTTC.

V and J are TRBV12-3 or TRBV12-4 and TRBJ2-5; TRBD2 matches 7 bases. Losses at the gene ends were 5 bases for V and 8 bases for J; bases not matched to a gene: 8. The CDR3 length is 13 residues. The CDR3 sequence is CASSTHSAGTQYF. As DNA, the CDR3 is TGTGCCAGCAGTACCCATTCAGCGGGAACCCAGTACTTC.

The gene calls are TRBV25-1 and TRBJ2-1, with TRBD1 matching 7 bases. J gave up 4 bases and V 5 bases, and 5 bases lay outside the gene matches. Per the germline V gene, CDR1 is MGHDK and CDR2 is SYGVNS. The CDR3 is 14 residues long. In nucleotides, the CDR3 is TGTGCCAGCAGTAGGGGGCCCGATTACAATGAGCAGTTCTTC. Translation gives CASSRGPDYNEQFF.

This clone occurred a few times. The chain couples TRBV5-5 to TRBJ1-5; no clear D gene. Trimming took off 0 bases at V and 4 bases at J, with 5 bases between the two ends. CDR3 length equals 13 residues. Looked up from germline, CDR1 is SGHKS and CDR2 is YYEKEE (reference sequence). The DNA for the CDR3 is TGTGCCAGCAGCTTGGCTGAGAATCAGCCCCAGCATTTT. This codes for CASSLAENQPQHF.

The J gene is TRBJ2-2, the V gene TRBV24-1, with TRBD2 matching 9 bases. The CDR3 length is 14 residues. The V gene's germline CDR1 is KGHDR and CDR2 SFDVKD. The junction had 2 bases not matched to a gene; V was cut back by 7 bases and J by 3 bases. Written as DNA, the CDR3 is TGTGCCACCAGGGGACTAGCAGACACCGGGGAGCTGTTTTTT. It encodes CATRGLADTGELFF.

The chain uses TRBV5-4 and TRBJ2-1, with TRBD1 identical over 8 bases. V shed 4 bases, J shed 6 bases, and the junction held 6 bases outside the gene matches. In germline, CDR1 is SGHNT, CDR2 YYREEE (reference sequence). The CDR3 loop spans 14 amino acids. CDR3 bases: TGTGCCAGCAGCCGCACAGGGGGAAGCAATGAGCAGTTCTTC. It yields the protein CASSRTGGSNEQFF.

This chain connects TRBV4-3 to TRBJ1-5; 8 nucleotides agree with TRBD1. From germline, CDR1 is LGHNA and CDR2 YSLEER. V dropped 4 bases and J dropped 4; count of bases not matched to a gene: 6. The CDR3 has 15 residues. The CDR3 DNA sequence: TGCGCCAGCAGCCCCGACAGGGGTGGGAATCAGCCCCAGCATTTT. Encoded protein: CASSPDRGGNQPQHF.

The rearrangement links TRBV7-2 to TRBJ1-2, with 10 bases identical to TRBD1. CDR1 and CDR2 (germline): SGHTA, FQGNSA. This CDR3 spans 15 amino acids. Trimming took 0 bases from V and 4 from J; bases not matched to a gene: 2. DNA of the CDR3: TGTGCCAGCAGCTTAGCGGACAGGGGGGCCTATGGCTACACCTTC. Protein sequence: CASSLADRGAYGYTF. The whole variable domain, filled in from reference TRBV7-2 and TRBJ1-2, reads GAGVSQSPSNKVTEKGKDVELRCDPISGHTALYWYRQSLGQGLEFLIYFQGNSAPDKSGLPSDRFSAERTGGSVSTLTIQRTQQEDSAVYLCASSLADRGAYGYTFGSGTRLTVV.

The rearrangement joins TRBV7-9 to TRBJ1-1; no clear D gene. Trimming removed 1 base from V and 2 bases from J, with 5 bases in between. The germline V gene encodes CDR1 SEHNR and CDR2 FQNEAQ (reference sequence). There are 13 residues in the CDR3. The CDR3 DNA sequence: TGTGCCAGCAGCTTAGGGGCTAACACTGAAGCTTTCTTT. Translating it yields CASSLGANTEAFF.

This rearrangement joins TRBV4-1 to TRBJ1-1; 12 positions match TRBD1. Germline V gene lookup returns CDR1 MGHRA and CDR2 YSYEKL. This CDR3 contains 15 residues. Trimming cost V 0 bases and J 11 bases; bases outside gene matches: 7. For the CDR3, the DNA is TGCGCCAGCAGCCAAGATGGGACAGGGGGCGCGTGGGCTTTCTTT. Residues: CASSQDGTGGAWAFF.

V and J are TRBV6-5 and TRBJ2-1, with TRBD1 identical over 7 bases. V lost 4 bases, J lost 4 bases, and 1 base stayed unmatched. This CDR3 is built from 13 residues. CDR1 and CDR2 (germline): MNHEY, SVGAGI. DNA of the CDR3: TGTGCCAGCAGTTGGGGACAGTACAATGAGCAGTTCTTC. It translates to CASSWGQYNEQFF.

The chain carries TRBV18 and TRBJ2-5; maybe TRBD1 (5 bases). CDR1 KGHSH and CDR2 LQKENI come from the germline V gene. V shed 0 bases and J shed 1 base, with 9 bases lying between them. The CDR3 runs to 15 residues. This CDR3 reads CASSPPSRGQETQYF. The CDR3, as DNA: TGTGCCAGCTCACCACCCTCTAGGGGCCAAGAGACCCAGTACTTC.

There are a few counts of this clone. The chain has TRBV7-9 and TRBJ2-3; tentative D call: TRBD1 (6 bases). V was shortened by 7 bases and J by 3 bases, with 14 bases between the two germline ends. The CDR3 extends over 14 amino acids. Germline CDR1 reads SEHNR; CDR2 reads FQNEAQ (reference sequence). CDR3 protein: CASTGMGATDTQYF. The CDR3 DNA reads TGTGCCAGCACCGGAATGGGGGCAACAGATACGCAGTATTTT.

This rearrangement joins TRBV11-2 to TRBJ2-3, with 13 bases lining up with TRBD2. This CDR3 region has 18 residues. Germline V gene sequence: CDR1 SGHAT, CDR2 FQNNGV. V lost 5 bases, J lost 6 bases, and 14 bases stayed unmatched. The DNA of the CDR3 is TGTGCCAGCAGCCCACAAGGGACTAGCGGGGCCGGGTGGGATACGCAGTATTTT. Its protein is CASSPQGTSGAGWDTQYF.

This clone was counted a single time. The chain employs TRBV4-2 and TRBJ1-1; TRBD1 matches at 7 bases. The CDR3 covers 13 residues. CDR1 LGHNA and CDR2 YNFKEQ come from the germline V gene. V lost 4 bases, J lost 6 bases, and 5 bases stayed unmatched. CDR3 region: CASSPGGWPEAFF. The CDR3 nucleotides are TGTGCCAGCAGCCCAGGGGGGTGGCCTGAAGCTTTCTTT.

This chain joins TRBV6-2 or TRBV6-3 and TRBJ2-3, with D possibly TRBD2 on 6 matching bases. V dropped 1 base and J dropped 5 bases, with 13 bases sitting between them. Looked up from germline, CDR1 is MNHEY and CDR2 is SVGEGT. This CDR3 has 15 residues. The CDR3 sequence is CASSYFASEKDTQYF. As DNA, the CDR3 is TGTGCCAGCAGTTACTTTGCTAGCGAGAAAGATACGCAGTATTTT.

CDR3 residues: CASSPSGVNTEAFF. In DNA, the CDR3 is TGTGCCAGCAGCCCCTCGGGGGTGAACACTGAAGCTTTCTTT. The V call is TRBV7-9, the J call TRBJ1-1; D may be TRBD1 (5 bases). CDR1 SEHNR and CDR2 FQNEAQ come from the germline V gene (reference sequence). Trimming removed 5 bases at V and 0 bases at J, with 10 bases between. The CDR3 has 14 residues.

The genes are TRBV10-3 and TRBJ2-1, with D tentatively TRBD2 (6 bases). The V end lost 6 bases, the J end lost 0 bases, and 9 bases lay between the germline ends. The CDR3 spans 14 residues. Germline values: CDR1 ENHRY, CDR2 SYGVKD. CDR3 DNA sequence: TGTGCCATCAGCGGGAGAAGCTCCTACAATGAGCAGTTCTTC. Protein sequence: CAISGRSSYNEQFF.

Only a few counts were recorded for this clone. The V call is TRBV10-3, the J call TRBJ1-2; D is possibly TRBD1 (6 bases). Trimming removed 6 bases at V and 0 bases at J, with 17 bases between. The germline CDR1 and CDR2 sequences are ENHRY and SYGVKD. The CDR3 length is 16 residues. DNA for the CDR3: TGTGCCATCAGCCGCGTCGGGGGGGACACTAACTATGGCTACACCTTC. This sequence encodes CAISRVGGDTNYGYTF.

The V gene is TRBV5-1, the J gene TRBJ2-5; D unclear. V was clipped by 1 base and J by 7 bases, with 17 bases between them. Germline CDR1 reads SGHRS; CDR2 reads YFSETQ. This CDR3 is built from 15 residues. The DNA for the CDR3 is TGCGCCAGCAGCTTGATTGAGAAACGCTCAGGGACCCAGTACTTC. This translates into CASSLIEKRSGTQYF. The full variable domain, completed using reference TRBV5-1 and TRBJ2-5, is KAGVTQTPRYLIKTRGQQVTLSCSPISGHRSVSWYQQTPGQGLQFLFEYFSETQRNKGNFPGRFSGRQFSNSRSEMNVSTLELGDSALYLCASSLIEKRSGTQYFGPGTRLLVL.

J is TRBJ2-3 and V is TRBV27; weak D call: TRBD2 (6 bases). In germline, CDR1 is MNHEY, CDR2 SMNVEV (reference sequence). The CDR3 covers 15 residues. Trimming removed 3 bases at V and 5 bases at J, with 15 bases between. The CDR3 DNA is TGTGCCAGCAGTTTTCTAGCGCCAAGCGGAGATACGCAGTATTTT. This codes for CASSFLAPSGDTQYF.

The chain couples TRBV5-1 to TRBJ1-2; D is possibly TRBD1 (5 bases). Trimming stripped 4 bases from V and 2 bases from J, with 12 bases between. In germline, CDR1 is SGHRS, CDR2 YFSETQ. The CDR3 totals 14 residues. The CDR3 DNA follows: TGCGCCAGCAGCCCCGGGGGGGGAAACTATGGCTACACCTTC. The encoded protein is CASSPGGGNYGYTF.

This chain links TRBV19 with TRBJ2-3; possibly TRBD1 for D (6 bases). V gave up 5 bases and J gave up 2 bases, with 14 bases separating them. There are 15 residues in the CDR3. Germline loops: CDR1 LNHDA, CDR2 SQIVND (reference sequence). CDR3: CASSARTVPTDTQYF. In nucleotides, the CDR3 is TGTGCCAGTAGTGCACGGACAGTTCCCACAGATACGCAGTATTTT.

Here the CDR3 DNA reads TGTGCCACCAGTGATCCATTACCGGGACAGGGTGACAATGAGCAGTTCTTC. Translation gives CATSDPLPGQGDNEQFF. The gene calls are TRBV24-1 and TRBJ2-1; 9 bases align to TRBD1. This CDR3 region has 17 residues. V was clipped by 3 bases and J by 5 bases; unmatched bases: 10. The germline V gene has CDR1 KGHDR and CDR2 SFDVKD.